The rows below give T cell receptor beta chains drawn from one sample of a study of shared clonotypes between healthy human individuals. The protocol was immunoSEQ multiplex PCR, while the TCRdb copy is restricted to in-frame clones and leaves out a portion. Among over 800,000 clones listed, 80% to 95% were seen once. The material sequenced was naive CD8+ T cells sorted from blood. The receptors shown here come from a man aged 25-40 years in good health. Both conserved end residues are part of each CDR3. D genes are given only for firm matches. Only some rows state a clone size, as once, few, many or a class for expanded clones.

>NA|TRBV19|TRBD2|TRBJ2-2
TGTGCCAGTATTAATAGCGGGAGGGACCACACCGGGGAGCTGTTTTTT
CASINSGRDHTGELFF
>NA|TRBV4-1|TRBD2|TRBJ2-5
TGCGCCAGCAGCAAAACTAGCGGGAGTGGGGAGACCCAGTACTTC
CASSKTSGSGETQYF
>NA|TRBV5-6|NA|TRBJ2-1
TGTGCCAGCAGCTTCCAAGTAACGCAGTTCTTC
CASSFQVTQFF
>NA|TRBV10-3|NA|TRBJ2-7
TGTGCCATCAGAGCCACCTACGAGCAGTACTTC
CAIRATYEQYF
>NA|TRBV25-1|NA|TRBJ2-7
TGTGCCAGCACCGAGGGGTACGAGCAGTACTTC
CASTEGYEQYF
>NA|TRBV27|NA|TRBJ2-7
TGTGCCAGCAGCTCCGGGGTCTCCTACGAGCAGTACTTC
CASSSGVSYEQYF
>NA|TRBV5-6|TRBD1|TRBJ2-7
TGTGCCAGCAGTCGTCGGACAGGCTACGAGCAGTACTTC
CASSRRTGYEQYF
>NA|TRBV15|NA|TRBJ2-7
TGTGCCACCGGCACCATAAACACCTACGAGCAGTACTTC
CATGTINTYEQYF
>NA|TRBV28|NA|TRBJ2-1
TGTGCCAGCAGAGCTCGAAGTTTAGCGAATGAGCAGTTCTTC
CASRARSLANEQFF
>NA|TRBV29-1|NA|TRBJ2-7
TGCAGCGGGATCATTGGGGAGAACGAGCAGTACTTC
CSGIIGENEQYF
>NA|TRBV4-1|TRBD1|TRBJ2-7
TGCGCCAGCAGCCAGGCCGGGACAGGAGACGAGCAGTACTTC
CASSQAGTGDEQYF
>NA|TRBV7-9|NA|TRBJ2-5
TGTGCCAGCAGCTTACTAGGACAAGAGACCCAGTACTTC
CASSLLGQETQYF
>NA|TRBV2|NA|TRBJ2-7
TGTGCCAGCCGAGGAATGCGGAACCTAGGGGGCGAGCAGTACTTC
CASRGMRNLGGEQYF
>NA|TRBV9|NA|TRBJ2-5
TGTGCCAGCGGGACGGACAACCAAGAGACCCAGTACTTC
CASGTDNQETQYF
>NA|TRBV11-2|NA|TRBJ1-2
TGTGCCAGCAGCTCACACTACAGAAACTATGGCTACACCTTC
CASSSHYRNYGYTF
>NA|TRBV7-2|NA|TRBJ2-5
TGTGCCAGCAGCGAAGAGGGTGGGGCCCAGTACTTC
CASSEEGGAQYF
>NA|TRBV28|NA|TRBJ2-7
TGTGCCAGCAGCCTCAGGAGCTGGGGGGAGTCCTACGAGCAGTACTTC
CASSLRSWGESYEQYF
>once|TRBV28|NA|TRBJ1-3
TGTGCCAGCAGCCATGATAGCGTATCCTTCTCTGGAAACACCATATATTTT
CASSHDSVSFSGNTIYF
>NA|TRBV27|NA|TRBJ2-7
TGTGCCAGCAGTTTATCGGGCCAGTGGGGAGAGCAGTACTTC
CASSLSGQWGEQYF
>NA|TRBV19|NA|TRBJ2-1
TGTGCCAGTAGTAGACTGACGGACTTGATTTACAATGAGCAGTTCTTC
CASSRLTDLIYNEQFF
>few|TRBV7-9|NA|TRBJ1-3
TGTGCCAGCAGCCCGGCTCTGAGCTCTGGAAACACCATATATTTT
CASSPALSSGNTIYF
>NA|TRBV7-9|TRBD1|TRBJ1-5
TGTGCCAGCAGCGCGGACAGGGCTCTAGAGCCCCAGCATTTT
CASSADRALEPQHF
>NA|TRBV14|TRBD1|TRBJ2-1
TGTGCCAGCAGCCGCCTAAGGACAGGTACCTACAATGAGCAGTTCTTC
CASSRLRTGTYNEQFF
>NA|TRBV6-5|NA|TRBJ2-2
TGTGCCAGCAGTCTCCTAATCTTGACCGGGGAGCTGTTTTTT
CASSLLILTGELFF
>NA|TRBV7-9|TRBD1|TRBJ2-7
TGTGCCAGCAGCTACGGGACAGGAGTCCCCTACGAGCAGTACTTC
CASSYGTGVPYEQYF
>NA|TRBV9|NA|TRBJ2-3
TGTGCCAGCAGCGTAGCTCTGGCACAGAGCACAGATACGCAGTATTTT
CASSVALAQSTDTQYF
>NA|TRBV11-2|NA|TRBJ2-5
TGTGCCAGCAGCTTAGCTCCCCGTGGCCAAGAGACCCAGTACTTC
CASSLAPRGQETQYF
>NA|TRBV6-5|TRBD2|TRBJ2-7
TGTGCCAGCAGGCCGGGACTAGCGGGAATCGAGCAGTACTTC
CASRPGLAGIEQYF
>NA|TRBV4-1|NA|TRBJ2-7
TGCGCCAGCAGCCAAGCGGCATCCTACGAGCAGTACTTC
CASSQAASYEQYF
>NA|TRBV9|NA|TRBJ2-2
TGTGCCAGCAGCGTGGGTGACAGTTCGAACACCGGGGAGCTGTTTTTT
CASSVGDSSNTGELFF
>NA|TRBV5-6|NA|TRBJ1-4
TGTGCCAGCAGCTTGGGTGTTGGGCTAACTAATGAAAAACTGTTTTTT
CASSLGVGLTNEKLFF
>few|TRBV14|TRBD2|TRBJ2-7
TGTGCCAGCAGCCTTACCGTAGTAGCGGGGGAAGAGCAGTACTTC
CASSLTVVAGEEQYF
>NA|TRBV6-5|NA|TRBJ1-5
TGTGCCAGCAGTTACTCGGGGGGGGCCGGTAATCAGCCCCAGCATTTT
CASSYSGGAGNQPQHF
>NA|TRBV27|TRBD1|TRBJ2-3
TGTGCCAGCAGTTTGAGGCAGGGGGCAACAGATACGCAGTATTTT
CASSLRQGATDTQYF
>NA|TRBV29-1|TRBD2|TRBJ2-3
TGCAGCGTACTTAGCGGGAGCACAGATACGCAGTATTTT
CSVLSGSTDTQYF
>NA|TRBV14|NA|TRBJ2-5
TGTGCCAGCAGCCAAGAGTTTAACGAAGAGACCCAGTACTTC
CASSQEFNEETQYF
>NA|TRBV19|NA|TRBJ1-1
TGTGCCAGTAGTACCGAGGGGACGGGCAACACTGAAGCTTTCTTT
CASSTEGTGNTEAFF
>NA|TRBV11-2|NA|TRBJ2-3
TGTGCCAGCAGCCCCAGGCAGGGTAGCACAGATACGCAGTATTTT
CASSPRQGSTDTQYF
>NA|TRBV29-1|TRBD2|TRBJ2-3
TGCAGCGTTGAAGGTTTTCCCCTGACTAGCGGGGAGGGCACAGATACGCAGTATTTT
CSVEGFPLTSGEGTDTQYF
>few|TRBV4-1|TRBD2|TRBJ2-7
TGCGCCAGCAGCCAAAACACTGCGGGACTAGAGGCCTACGAGCAGTACTTC
CASSQNTAGLEAYEQYF